This T cell receptor beta chain was sequenced for a study of graft-versus-host responses after intestinal transplantation. Study as a whole: Recipients across the board were started on anti-thymocyte globulin induction, then kept on tacrolimus and steroids for about 3 years. Overall study findings and caveats: Declining HvG levels early post-transplant were linked to peak circulating GvH clone levels. Patients with graft-donor T cell macrochimerism had high graft-versus-host to host-versus-graft clonal ratios in allografts. Recipient bone marrow held GvH clones, some seen earlier in ileum or blood.

A word on this clone: Its antigen is as yet unknown.

CDR3 length: 13 residues. Germline values: CDR1 SNHLY, CDR2 FYNNEI. V was pared by 8 bases and J by 2 bases, with 13 bases between. Method: immunoSEQ multiplex PCR; TCRdb's copy keeps in-frame clones and lacks some. The repertoire consists of roughly 23,000 clones, with approximately 91% occurring once and the leading ten covering 2%. This specimen was PBMCs, taken approximately 39 days after intestinal transplant. The chain combines TRBV2 with TRBJ2-7, with D perhaps TRBD2 (6 bases). The sequence was collected from a human patient who received an intestinal transplant, so some T cells may come from the graft donor. The CDR3 sequence: CASVRGIPYEQYF. CDR3 in DNA: TGTGCCAGCGTCCGGGGGATCCCCTACGAGCAGTACTTC. Using reference TRBV2 and TRBJ2-7 for the parts outside the CDR3, the full variable domain is EPEVTQTPSHQVTQMGQEVILRCVPISNHLYFYWYRQILGQKVEFLVSFYNNEISEKSEIFDDQFSVERPDGSNFTLKIRSTKLEDSAMYFCASVRGIPYEQYFGPGTRLTVT.